This T cell receptor beta chain was identified in a study of shared clonotypes between healthy human individuals (dated by TCRdb to 2018 to 2020). Context from the whole study: The cohort comprised a couple of women and a few men aged 18 to 49 years. Different laboratories and diverse techniques were used to prepare libraries and sequence TCR repertoires, to increase sequencing depth and limit assay-specific biases. For each donor, three plates each were used for CD4 naive and CD4 memory, two plates were used for CD8 naive, and one plate was used for CD8 memory. Each donor's leukapheresis produced roughly between roughly 0.9 and 8.9 billion PBMCs. The study deeply sequenced blood TCR repertoires of about five healthy adults to estimate repertoire size and the extent of clonotype sharing between individuals.

V and J lose 1 base and 4 bases, and a span of 8 bases separates them. The CDR3 goes from the cysteine to the phenylalanine over 13 residues. Only the CDR3 part of the read is kept: 39 bases, read in frame from the first base. For CDR1 and CDR2, the germline V gene (reference sequence) lists SEHNR and FQNEAQ. On this clone itself: This clone's antigen is unknown. No base-level quality is on record; no much larger clone is a single base apart. This specimen includes other DNA sequences encoding the same CDR3.

Using the deep immunoSEQ assay, TCR CDR3 regions were amplified from genomic DNA by multiplex PCR. Genomic DNA extracted from each cell subset was distributed evenly over all wells of several immunoSEQ 96-well plates, and each plate served as one replicate. For sorted subsets, approximately 210 ng of genomic DNA, equivalent to 25,000 to 30,000 T cell genomes, went into each replicate PCR. Purified libraries were quantified with a Qubit 3.0 fluorometer, sized on a Bioanalyzer 2100, and re-quantified with the KAPA Library Quantification kit. A separate single-read 150-cycle Illumina NextSeq 550 flow cell was used to sequence each immunoSEQ 96-well plate. For the original study's pipeline: Because the immunoSEQ output included only junctional sequences and no quality scores, the filtering could not be the same as the filtering used for full-length reads. To assign V/J genes and CDR3, sequences were annotated against IMGT germline references using PyIR, a Python wrapper for IgBLAST v1.9. Any read was removed if the V/J assignment was weak (E-value above 1e-6), the CDR3 was missing, or the read contained stop codons, out-of-frame junctions, or ambiguous translated residues. V3J clonotypes were defined as sequences sharing the same inferred V gene, J gene, and CDR3 amino acid sequence. Percentage overlap between repertoires was calculated by dividing the number of shared unique clonotypes by the size of the smaller repertoire. RTK rarefaction, the Chao1 estimator, and Recon v2.1 estimates of unobserved clonotypes were used to assess repertoire richness. Generation probabilities were computed with OLGA for all TCRbeta clonotypes obtained by the gDNA method from several donors. TCRdb provides this immuneACCESS table in a form limited to in-frame rearrangements. Some clones are lacking; in checked studies, under half of them reflect an unresolved V gene, and why the rest are absent is not known. V, J and clone size are those of that table, while D and trimming were read from the DNA. The table for this sample lists nearly 2 million clones; about 95% of them were counted only once. The leading ten clones occupy roughly 1% of the sample.

CD8 naive samples were obtained by positive selection for CCR7 among CD45RO-negative cells, yielding a CD45RA+CCR7+ population from which TemRA cells were excluded. Donors were healthy HIV-negative adults with no recently reported acute infections or vaccinations. Every donor was a Caucasian adult residing in Nashville, Tennessee, USA. Blood was collected by leukapheresis, and PBMCs were isolated by Ficoll-Histopaque density gradient centrifugation and then cryopreserved in liquid nitrogen vapor phase. Analytical flow cytometry was used to check the purity and quantity of each magnetically sorted T cell population. Genomic DNA was isolated from each sorted fraction and quantified by UV absorbance on a Nanodrop 2000c. Results and caveats for the whole study, not just this receptor: Pairwise subsampling led to the expectation that sequencing depth would affect the degree of clonotype sharing among donors. When several donors were compared, the shared fraction of clonotypes was around 5.1% for naive CD4, around 4% for naive CD8, more than 2% for memory CD4, and 0.4% for memory CD8. Naive subsets generally had larger estimated clonotype richness than memory subsets did. Rarefaction of sorted-subset datasets indicated incomplete sequencing despite the large sequencing depth. Because the study included only a small number of donors, the genetic and exposure-history diversity represented was limited. Sampling was restricted to blood, and TCR repertoires in tissues likely differ from the TCR repertoires found in blood. Higher generation probabilities were observed for clonotypes shared by all four sorted-subset donors than for non-shared clonotypes.

The rearranged chain carries TRBV7-9 and TRBJ2-7; the D gene is not confidently resolved. Sequencing input: naive CD8+ T cells sorted from blood. According to the study, the label for this sample's cell subset or site signals: CD45RA+CCR7+. The clonotype comes from a man between 18 and 29 years old in good health. CDR3 protein: CASSLDGRYEQYF. The DNA sequence is as follows: TGTGCCAGCAGCTTAGACGGCAGGTACGAGCAGTACTTC.